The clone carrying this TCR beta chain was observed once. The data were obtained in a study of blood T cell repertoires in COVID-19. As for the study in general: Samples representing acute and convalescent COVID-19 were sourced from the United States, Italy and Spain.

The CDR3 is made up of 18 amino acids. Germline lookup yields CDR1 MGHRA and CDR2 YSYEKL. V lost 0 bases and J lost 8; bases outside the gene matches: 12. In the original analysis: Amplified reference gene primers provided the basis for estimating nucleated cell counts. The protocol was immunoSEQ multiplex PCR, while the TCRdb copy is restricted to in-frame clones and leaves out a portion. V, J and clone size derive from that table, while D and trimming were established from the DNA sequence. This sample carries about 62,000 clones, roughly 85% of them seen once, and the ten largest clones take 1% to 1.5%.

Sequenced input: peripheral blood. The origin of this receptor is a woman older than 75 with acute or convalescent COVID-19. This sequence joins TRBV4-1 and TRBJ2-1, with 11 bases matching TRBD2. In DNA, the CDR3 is TGCGCCAGCAGCCAAGATAGACTAGCGGGACCCCGCGGGGATGAGCAGTTCTTC. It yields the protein CASSQDRLAGPRGDEQFF.